These 9 T cell receptor beta chains share one sample of origin, sequenced in a study of blood T cells in healthy people across ages (dated by TCRdb to 2013 to 2016). The library was generated by 5' RACE. TCRdb records Illumina HiSeq 2500 as the sequencer. A second PCR of 7 to 11 cycles was performed with a sample-barcoded 5' primer and a J-beta primer mix. The raw public data were reprocessed by TCRdb itself: fastp quality trimming at Q25, MiXCR clonotype calling, in-frame beta chains only. For every CDR3 protein sequence, its rows merge into one entry that carries the most common genes and DNA. The sample table lists roughly 1,700,000 distinct CDR3 sequences, roughly 27% of them with a count of one. Roughly 8% of the sample goes to the ten largest clones. What was sequenced was blood. These receptors came from a woman aged 30 to 39 in good health.

The sample holds a few counts of this clonotype. J is TRBJ2-7 and V is TRBV2, with a possible D match to TRBD1 (6 bases). V was shortened by 1 base and J by 5 bases, with 15 bases between the two germline ends. The CDR3 sequence is 15 residues long. Germline CDR1 SNHLY, CDR2 FYNNEI. For the CDR3, the DNA is TGTGCCAGCAGTGAAGGGCAGGGGAGCACCCACGAGCAGTACTTC. Translated: CASSEGQGSTHEQYF.

This clonotype was seen a handful of times. The chain is built from TRBV5-6 and TRBJ1-6; no clear D. The germline CDR1 and CDR2 sequences are SGHDT and YYEEEE. V was trimmed by 1 base and J by 0 bases, leaving 8 bases between them. The CDR3 spans 16 residues. DNA of the CDR3: TGTGCCAGCAGCTTGAGGCCGCTCTCCTATAATTCACCCCTCCACTTT. It translates to CASSLRPLSYNSPLHF. The complete variable domain, with remaining parts taken from reference TRBV5-6 and TRBJ1-6, reads DAGVTQSPTHLIKTRGQQVTLRCSPKSGHDTVSWYQQALGQGPQFIFQYYEEEERQRGNFPDRFSGHQFPNYSSELNVNALLLGDSALYLCASSLRPLSYNSPLHFGNGTRLTVT.

J is TRBJ1-5 and V is TRBV6-6; D gene unclear. Trimming removed 0 bases at V and 6 bases at J, with 6 bases between. The CDR3 is 13 residues long. Germline values: CDR1 MNHNY, CDR2 SVGAGI (reference sequence). CDR3 nucleotide sequence: TGTGCCAGCAGTTACTCCGAGGCTCAGCCCCAGCATTTT. Encoded protein: CASSYSEAQPQHF.

V gene TRBV3-1 combines with J gene TRBJ1-6; D ambiguous. Germline V lookup: CDR1 LGHDT, CDR2 YNNKEL (reference sequence). Trimming left V 0 bases short and J 14 bases short, with 14 bases between. The CDR3 extends over 14 amino acids. The CDR3 reads CASSQDPPREALHF. DNA of the CDR3: TGTGCCAGCAGCCAAGACCCCCCTCGGGAGGCCCTCCACTTT.

This clonotype was recorded once. A read error is possible here, since a much larger clone lies one base away. V is TRBV29-1 and J is TRBJ2-1, with D perhaps given as TRBD1 or TRBD2 (6 bases each). Germline V gene data show CDR1 as SQVTM and CDR2 as ANQGSEA. The CDR3 sequence is 12 residues long. In DNA form, the CDR3 reads TGCAGTGGACAGTCACATGGGGGGCGGCAGTTCTTC. Residues: CSGQSHGGRQFF.

The table lists this clonotype with a few counts. This sequence joins TRBV7-2 and TRBJ2-2; D unclear. Germline V gene data show CDR1 as SGHTA and CDR2 as FQGNSA. This CDR3 has 12 amino acids. Deletions cut 1 base from V and 9 bases from J, with 6 bases between. The CDR3 DNA reads as TGTGCCAGCAGCTTAGTTCTCCGGGAGCTGTTTTTT. Its protein is CASSLVLRELFF.

This clonotype occurred many times. V is TRBV6-5 and J is TRBJ2-4; D might be TRBD1 or TRBD2, each matching 5 bases. CDR3 length equals 16 residues. The germline CDR1 and CDR2 sequences are MNHEY and SVGAGI. The V end lost 4 bases, the J end lost 0 bases, and 13 bases lay between the germline ends. The CDR3 coding sequence is TGTGCCAGCAGTTCCGGGGACGTACTAGCCAAAAACATTCAGTACTTC. Translated, it gives CASSSGDVLAKNIQYF.

This chain connects TRBV7-2 to TRBJ2-3, with D perhaps matching TRBD1 (5 bases). The CDR3 length is 17 residues. CDR1 SGHTA and CDR2 FQGNSA come from the germline V gene. Trimming removed 4 bases at V and 5 bases at J, with 22 bases between. CDR3 loop: CASSSNGRGVGIDTQYF. The CDR3 DNA sequence: TGTGCCAGCAGCTCGAACGGAAGGGGCGTGGGCATAGATACGCAGTATTTT.

The chain carries TRBV12-3 or TRBV12-4 and TRBJ2-7, with 10 bases matching TRBD2. The CDR3 loop spans 16 amino acids. Trimming removed 2 bases from V and 7 bases from J; junction bases left unmatched: 11. The CDR3 region is CASSLIVSGRYNEQYF. For the CDR3, the DNA is TGTGCCAGCAGTTTAATCGTTAGCGGGAGGTACAATGAGCAGTACTTC.